The 23 T cell receptor beta chains given below trace back to one sample, sequenced in a study of blood T cell repertoires in COVID-19. Clones were read by immunoSEQ multiplex PCR, and TCRdb kept only the in-frame ones, dropping some. This table has about 200,000 clones, roughly 84% appearing once. Sample: PBMCs or T cells enriched from blood (not recorded which). The receptors were sampled from a man aged 35 to 55 who had recovered from COVID-19.

The rearrangement links TRBV5-1 to TRBJ1-2, with a possible D match to TRBD1 (6 bases). The CDR3 has 14 amino acids. Trimming pared 0 bases from V and 3 bases from J, leaving 9 bases between. CDR1 is SGHRS and CDR2 is YFSETQ in the germline V gene. In DNA form, the CDR3 reads TGCGCCAGCAGCTTGGGACAGGTGGACTATGGCTACACCTTC. It is translated as CASSLGQVDYGYTF.

The chain couples TRBV29-1 to TRBJ1-1, with D unresolved. This CDR3 is 10 amino acids long. CDR1 and CDR2 from the germline V gene are SQVTM and ANQGSEA. V lost 0 bases to trimming and J lost 13 bases, with 9 bases between them. The CDR3 region has the DNA TGCAGCGTTGAAGATCGCCGGTATTTCTTT. This gives the protein CSVEDRRYFF.

The rearrangement joins TRBV14 to TRBJ1-1; D unclear. Trimming pared 5 bases from V and 6 bases from J, leaving 19 bases between. CDR1 is SGHDN and CDR2 is FVKESK in the germline V gene. The CDR3 has 15 residues. The CDR3 sequence is CASSTNVLGYSEAFF. As DNA, the CDR3 is TGTGCCAGCAGCACGAACGTCCTTGGTTACTCTGAAGCTTTCTTT. Full variable domain (missing parts from reference TRBV14 and TRBJ1-1): EAGVTQFPSHSVIEKGQTVTLRCDPISGHDNLYWYRRVMGKEIKFLLHFVKESKQDESGMPNNRFLAERTGGTYSTLKVQPAELEDSGVYFCASSTNVLGYSEAFFGQGTRLTVV.

The gene calls are TRBV5-1 and TRBJ2-3; 13 nucleotides agree with TRBD2. The CDR3 contains 16 residues. V shed 4 bases, J shed 5 bases, and the junction held 7 bases outside the gene matches. Germline CDR1 SGHRS, CDR2 YFSETQ. In DNA form, the CDR3 reads TGCGCCAGCAGCCAAACTAGCGGGGGGGCGGTAGATACGCAGTATTTT. It translates to CASSQTSGGAVDTQYF. The full variable domain, in which reference TRBV5-1 and TRBJ2-3 provide the parts outside the CDR3, is KAGVTQTPRYLIKTRGQQVTLSCSPISGHRSVSWYQQTPGQGLQFLFEYFSETQRNKGNFPGRFSGRQFSNSRSEMNVSTLELGDSALYLCASSQTSGGAVDTQYFGPGTRLTVL.

The chain recombines TRBV6-2 or TRBV6-3 with TRBJ1-2; no definite D call. This CDR3 is built from 15 residues. V lost 0 bases and J 4 bases, leaving 12 bases between the germline ends. The germline gives CDR1 MNHEY, CDR2 SVGEGT. The CDR3 DNA sequence: TGTGCCAGCAGTTACTCGGTTCAAACTCCCTATGGCTACACCTTC. Residues: CASSYSVQTPYGYTF.

The chain uses TRBV29-1 and TRBJ1-1, with 8 nucleotides matching TRBD1. V lost 8 bases and J lost 1; bases outside the gene matches: 3. This CDR3 comprises 12 residues. Germline values: CDR1 SQVTM, CDR2 ANQGSEA. The CDR3 is CSTGQGNTEAFF. The CDR3, as DNA: TGCAGCACAGGACAGGGGAACACTGAAGCTTTCTTT.

This chain joins TRBV5-4 and TRBJ1-2; TRBD1 might be the D (5 bases). Germline V gives CDR1 SGHNT, CDR2 YYREEE (reference sequence). The CDR3 is made up of 14 amino acids. V was shortened by 2 bases and J by 0 bases, with 8 bases between the two germline ends. The CDR3: CASSLQVSNYGYTF. Here the CDR3 DNA reads TGTGCCAGCAGCTTACAGGTTTCTAACTATGGCTACACCTTC.

The chain joins TRBV11-2 to TRBJ1-1; TRBD1 is a possible D gene (6 bases). The ends were cut back, 5 bases at V and 5 bases at J, with 21 bases in the middle. CDR1 and CDR2 from the germline V gene are SGHAT and FQNNGV. The CDR3 contains 16 residues. The CDR3 sequence is CASSPTAGVLRTEAFF. CDR3 bases: TGTGCCAGCAGCCCAACCGCAGGGGTATTAAGGACTGAAGCTTTCTTT.

This sequence joins TRBV5-6 and TRBJ2-7, with D perhaps TRBD1 (6 bases). V dropped 4 bases and J dropped 3 bases, with 26 bases sitting between them. CDR1 and CDR2 (germline): SGHDT, YYEEEE. The CDR3 sequence is 18 residues long. CDR3 loop: CASSETAGTTRNRYEQYF. In DNA, the CDR3 is TGTGCCAGCAGCGAGACGGCCGGGACAACCCGTAATCGCTACGAGCAGTACTTC. The whole variable domain, remainder taken from reference TRBV5-6 and TRBJ2-7, is DAGVTQSPTHLIKTRGQQVTLRCSPKSGHDTVSWYQQALGQGPQFIFQYYEEEERQRGNFPDRFSGHQFPNYSSELNVNALLLGDSALYLCASSETAGTTRNRYEQYFGPGTRLTVT.

This clone appeared a single time. This chain joins TRBV2 and TRBJ2-3; 8 bases match TRBD2. The V gene's germline CDR1 is SNHLY and CDR2 FYNNEI. V shed 2 bases, J shed 3 bases, and the junction held 4 bases outside the gene matches. The length of the CDR3 is 15 residues. CDR3 sequence reads: CASSELAGTTDTQYF. For the CDR3, the DNA is TGTGCCAGCAGTGAACTAGCGGGTACGACAGATACGCAGTATTTT. The full variable domain, completed using reference TRBV2 and TRBJ2-3, is EPEVTQTPSHQVTQMGQEVILRCVPISNHLYFYWYRQILGQKVEFLVSFYNNEISEKSEIFDDQFSVERPDGSNFTLKIRSTKLEDSAMYFCASSELAGTTDTQYFGPGTRLTVL.

The rearrangement joins TRBV6-5 to TRBJ1-2; no clear D gene. V was trimmed by 5 bases and J by 3 bases, leaving 13 bases between them. The germline CDR1 and CDR2 sequences are MNHEY and SVGAGI. The CDR3 totals 14 residues. CDR3 protein: CASSRLAADYGYTF. The CDR3 DNA follows: TGTGCCAGCAGTAGATTGGCTGCTGACTATGGCTACACCTTC.

The CDR3 here is CASIRAQVGGTNEQFF. DNA of the CDR3: TGTGCCAGCATCCGAGCTCAGGTCGGGGGAACTAATGAGCAGTTCTTC. V usage is TRBV5-6 and J usage is TRBJ2-1; tentative D call: TRBD2 (6 bases). Germline V lookup: CDR1 SGHDT, CDR2 YYEEEE. Trimming stripped 6 bases from V and 7 bases from J, with 23 bases between. The CDR3 consists of 16 residues.

The chain combines TRBV5-4 with TRBJ2-5; 12 bases match TRBD2. Losses at the gene ends were 4 bases for V and 5 bases for J; bases not matched to a gene: 9. The germline gives CDR1 SGHNT, CDR2 YYREEE (reference sequence). The CDR3 is 16 residues long. The chain's CDR3 is CASSVTSGGGLETQYF. The CDR3 region has the DNA TGTGCCAGCAGCGTGACTAGCGGGGGTGGCCTGGAGACCCAGTACTTC.

The chain uses TRBV5-4 and TRBJ2-3; 7 nucleotides agree with TRBD2. This CDR3 is built from 14 residues. From germline, CDR1 is SGHNT and CDR2 YYREEE (reference sequence). J gave up 5 bases and V 2 bases, and 5 bases lay outside the gene matches. CDR3 sequence reads: CASSLSGEVDTQYF. The CDR3 coding sequence is TGTGCCAGCAGCTTAAGCGGGGAGGTAGATACGCAGTATTTT.

The gene calls are TRBV5-4 and TRBJ2-4; D is possibly TRBD2 (7 bases). Trimming removed 4 bases at V and 4 bases at J, with 18 bases between. Per the germline V gene, CDR1 is SGHNT and CDR2 is YYREEE (reference sequence). The CDR3 covers 16 residues. The DNA for the CDR3 is TGTGCCAGCAGCCAGGGTGGGGGGGCCTCTAAAAACATTCAGTACTTC. It specifies CASSQGGGASKNIQYF.

Only one count was recorded for this clone. The chain employs TRBV5-1 and TRBJ1-6; D might be TRBD1 (5 bases). Trimming cost V 0 bases and J 7 bases, with 8 bases left between them. The CDR3 loop spans 14 amino acids. The germline CDR1 and CDR2 sequences are SGHRS and YFSETQ. The CDR3 nucleotides are TGCGCCAGCAGCTTGGAGGGGCCGAATTCACCCCTCCACTTT. It specifies CASSLEGPNSPLHF.

This chain uses TRBV7-3 with TRBJ1-1; no definite D call. V dropped 1 base and J dropped 1 base, with 10 bases sitting between them. This CDR3 has 15 amino acids. From germline, CDR1 is SGHTA and CDR2 FQGTGA. The CDR3 bases are TGTGCCAGCAGCTTAAGATGGCAAACGAACACTGAAGCTTTCTTT. Residues: CASSLRWQTNTEAFF.

The rearrangement links TRBV7-9 to TRBJ1-3, with no clear D. Germline V CDR1 and CDR2: SEHNR, FQNEAQ (reference sequence). The CDR3 runs to 15 residues. The V end lost 7 bases, the J end lost 0 bases, and 13 bases lay between the germline ends. CDR3 sequence (DNA): TGTGCCAGCACCTCCCCGGGATTCTCTGGAAACACCATATATTTT. Protein: CASTSPGFSGNTIYF. Filled out from reference TRBV7-9 and TRBJ1-3, the complete variable domain reads DTGVSQNPRHKITKRGQNVTFRCDPISEHNRLYWYRQTLGQGPEFLTYFQNEAQLEKSRLLSDRFSAERPKGSFSTLEIQRTEQGDSAMYLCASTSPGFSGNTIYFGEGSWLTVV.

The chain is built from TRBV4-1 and TRBJ1-1; D not resolved. CDR3 length equals 15 residues. The germline V gene has CDR1 MGHRA and CDR2 YSYEKL. The V gene lost 6 bases and the J gene lost 5 bases, with 19 bases spanning the gap. The CDR3 loop reads CASSVSGWGETEAFF. In DNA form, the CDR3 reads TGCGCCAGCAGTGTGTCCGGGTGGGGAGAAACTGAAGCTTTCTTT.

The rearrangement joins TRBV4-1 to TRBJ1-1; D gene unclear. The CDR3 runs to 14 residues. The V end lost 2 bases, the J end lost 6 bases, and 13 bases lay between the germline ends. The germline V gene encodes CDR1 MGHRA and CDR2 YSYEKL. The CDR3 loop reads CASSQYLQSAEAFF. CDR3 nucleotide sequence: TGCGCCAGCAGCCAATATCTACAGTCCGCTGAAGCTTTCTTT.

The genes are TRBV28 and TRBJ2-1; TRBD2 agrees at 13 bases. Germline-derived CDR1 and CDR2 are MDHEN and SYDVKM. After removal of 4 bases from V and 8 bases from J, the junction contained 8 bases not matched to a gene. This CDR3 is 16 amino acids long. Here the CDR3 DNA reads TGTGCCAGCAGTTATCACGGACTAGCGGGGGTAGATGAGCAGTTCTTC. This translates into CASSYHGLAGVDEQFF.

The chain couples TRBV6-5 to TRBJ2-2; 8 bases map to TRBD2. Trimming took 6 bases from V and 7 from J; bases not matched to a gene: 7. The V gene's germline CDR1 is MNHEY and CDR2 SVGAGI. The CDR3 length is 14 residues. CDR3 in amino acids: CASRTPGGVGELFF. CDR3 in DNA: TGTGCCAGCAGGACTCCGGGGGGGGTCGGGGAGCTGTTTTTT.

The genes are TRBV6-2 or TRBV6-3 and TRBJ1-2; 11 bases are shared with TRBD1. The CDR3 spans 15 residues. Germline loops: CDR1 MNHEY, CDR2 SVGEGT. V trimming: 5 bases; J trimming: 7 bases; junction bases outside the gene matches: 9. The CDR3 loop is CASSTPGTGGRGYTF. CDR3 DNA: TGTGCCAGCAGTACTCCCGGGACAGGGGGTCGTGGCTACACCTTC.